This is a list of T cell receptor beta chains from one sample in a study of control samples from healthy donors and cancer patients. Only in-frame clones appear in the TCRdb table, and some are missing; sequencing was by immunoSEQ multiplex PCR. The sample yields about 71,000 clones, roughly 89% seen once. The sample comprised PBMCs. These receptors all come from a man between 60 and 75 years old with lung cancer. Each CDR3 is given with its conserved first and last residue. The order of the fields is CDR3 length, V gene, D gene, clone size, J gene, CDR3 DNA, CDR3 protein. A D gene is named only where the DNA matches it firmly. The size of a clone is reported for some rows only, either as once, few or many, or as a class for expanded clones.

len: 17
v_gene: TRBV11-2
d_gene: -
abundance: once
j_gene: TRBJ2-5
CDR3nt: TGTGCCAGCAGCTTAGAGGGACCCGGCCCTGCGCTGGAGACCCAGTACTTC
CDR3aa: CASSLEGPGPALETQYF

len: 16
v_gene: TRBV4-1
d_gene: TRBD2
abundance: -
j_gene: TRBJ2-7
CDR3nt: TGCGCCAGCAGCCAAGGGCTAGCGGGGGAGGGTCGCGAGCAGTACTTC
CDR3aa: CASSQGLAGEGREQYF

len: 13
v_gene: TRBV11-1
d_gene: TRBD1
abundance: -
j_gene: TRBJ1-5
CDR3nt: TGTGCCAGCAGCCGGGGACAGGAGCAGCCCCAGCATTTT
CDR3aa: CASSRGQEQPQHF

len: 15
v_gene: TRBV5-1
d_gene: TRBD1
abundance: -
j_gene: TRBJ1-4
CDR3nt: TGCGCCAGCAGCTTGGGGTCTCAGGGGGGAGAAAAACTGTTTTTT
CDR3aa: CASSLGSQGGEKLFF

len: 17
v_gene: TRBV4-2
d_gene: -
abundance: -
j_gene: TRBJ2-3
CDR3nt: TGTGCCAGCAGCCAAGATGACGGACAATCTAGCACAGATACGCAGTATTTT
CDR3aa: CASSQDDGQSSTDTQYF

len: 17
v_gene: TRBV19
d_gene: -
abundance: -
j_gene: TRBJ1-1
CDR3nt: TGTGCCAGTAGTCTGCCGAGACAGACAAAGGCGAACACTGAAGCTTTCTTT
CDR3aa: CASSLPRQTKANTEAFF

len: 13
v_gene: TRBV6-5
d_gene: -
abundance: -
j_gene: TRBJ2-1
CDR3nt: TGTGCCAGCAGAAAGGACTGGGTCAATGAGCAGTTCTTC
CDR3aa: CASRKDWVNEQFF

len: 16
v_gene: TRBV5-4
d_gene: TRBD1
abundance: -
j_gene: TRBJ1-4
CDR3nt: TGTGCCAGCAGCCCGGCCGGGACAGAACAGCATGAAAAACTGTTTTTT
CDR3aa: CASSPAGTEQHEKLFF

len: 14
v_gene: TRBV7-3
d_gene: -
abundance: -
j_gene: TRBJ2-3
CDR3nt: TGTGCCAGCAGCTTAAGATCTAGCCCAGATACGCAGTATTTT
CDR3aa: CASSLRSSPDTQYF

len: 14
v_gene: TRBV29-1
d_gene: -
abundance: -
j_gene: TRBJ2-2
CDR3nt: TGCAGCGTAGTTGGGGAAATAAACACCGGGGAGCTGTTTTTT
CDR3aa: CSVVGEINTGELFF

len: 15
v_gene: TRBV5-8
d_gene: -
abundance: -
j_gene: TRBJ2-6
CDR3nt: TGTGCCAGCAGCTCCTATCCCTCTGGGGCCAACGTCCTGACTTTC
CDR3aa: CASSSYPSGANVLTF

len: 15
v_gene: TRBV6-2/TRBV6-3
d_gene: -
abundance: -
j_gene: TRBJ2-3
CDR3nt: TGTGCCAGCAGTCAAGGACTACACCCAGTGGATACGCAGTATTTT
CDR3aa: CASSQGLHPVDTQYF

len: 15
v_gene: TRBV10-2
d_gene: -
abundance: -
j_gene: TRBJ1-5
CDR3nt: TGCGCCAGCAGTGAGTCGGGAGGGAGCAATCAGCCCCAGCATTTT
CDR3aa: CASSESGGSNQPQHF

len: 14
v_gene: TRBV14
d_gene: -
abundance: -
j_gene: TRBJ2-3
CDR3nt: TGTGCCAGCACCCCAGCCCTCTACACAGATACGCAGTATTTT
CDR3aa: CASTPALYTDTQYF

len: 16
v_gene: TRBV9
d_gene: -
abundance: -
j_gene: TRBJ2-3
CDR3nt: TGTGCCAGCAGCGCCGAATTCGGCGGACCCACAGATACGCAGTATTTT
CDR3aa: CASSAEFGGPTDTQYF

len: 11
v_gene: TRBV2
d_gene: -
abundance: -
j_gene: TRBJ1-2
CDR3nt: TGTGCCAGCGGGCCAGGGTATGGCTACACCTTC
CDR3aa: CASGPGYGYTF

len: 14
v_gene: TRBV10-1
d_gene: -
abundance: -
j_gene: TRBJ2-3
CDR3nt: TGCGCCAGCAGTGAGTCTGGGGGGCGCGGTACGCAGTATTTT
CDR3aa: CASSESGGRGTQYF

len: 15
v_gene: TRBV9
d_gene: TRBD2
abundance: -
j_gene: TRBJ2-1
CDR3nt: TGTGCCAGCAGCGGACTAGCGGGAAGAGGGAATGAGCAGTTCTTC
CDR3aa: CASSGLAGRGNEQFF

len: 13
v_gene: TRBV7-3
d_gene: -
abundance: -
j_gene: TRBJ2-6
CDR3nt: TGTGCCAGCAGAGACTTGGTGAGCAACGTCCTGACTTTC
CDR3aa: CASRDLVSNVLTF

len: 13
v_gene: TRBV6-5
d_gene: -
abundance: -
j_gene: TRBJ1-1
CDR3nt: TGTGCCACCAGGTGGGGGCGCGACACTGAAGCTTTCTTT
CDR3aa: CATRWGRDTEAFF

len: 16
v_gene: TRBV6-5
d_gene: TRBD1
abundance: -
j_gene: TRBJ2-5
CDR3nt: TGTGCCAGCAGTTCCCGCGGGACAGGGGGCCAAGAGACCCAGTACTTC
CDR3aa: CASSSRGTGGQETQYF

len: 13
v_gene: TRBV6-6
d_gene: -
abundance: -
j_gene: TRBJ2-1
CDR3nt: TGTGCCAGCAGTTACTCCCAGGGAAATGAGCAGTTCTTC
CDR3aa: CASSYSQGNEQFF

len: 11
v_gene: TRBV11-3
d_gene: -
abundance: -
j_gene: TRBJ1-2
CDR3nt: TGTGCCAGCAGCACCGGCAGTAGCTACACCTTC
CDR3aa: CASSTGSSYTF

len: 16
v_gene: TRBV4-1
d_gene: TRBD2
abundance: -
j_gene: TRBJ2-3
CDR3nt: TGCGCCAGCAGCCGGGTACAGCGGGAGGGCACAGATACGCAGTATTTT
CDR3aa: CASSRVQREGTDTQYF

len: 16
v_gene: TRBV7-9
d_gene: TRBD2
abundance: -
j_gene: TRBJ2-3
CDR3nt: TGTGCCAGCAGCTTAGGTCTAGCGGGGGACACAGATACGCAGTATTTT
CDR3aa: CASSLGLAGDTDTQYF

len: 18
v_gene: TRBV18
d_gene: -
abundance: -
j_gene: TRBJ1-3
CDR3nt: TGTGCCAGCTCTCCTAAAGGCATAACAGGGAGCTCTGGAAACACCATATATTTT
CDR3aa: CASSPKGITGSSGNTIYF

len: 14
v_gene: TRBV5-1
d_gene: TRBD2
abundance: -
j_gene: TRBJ2-1
CDR3nt: TGCGCCAGCAGGCCGGGGCGGGGGGTCGATGAGCAGTTCTTC
CDR3aa: CASRPGRGVDEQFF

len: 15
v_gene: TRBV11-2
d_gene: -
abundance: -
j_gene: TRBJ1-1
CDR3nt: TGTGCCAGCAGCCCGAGGGGTAAGGATAACACTGAAGCTTTCTTT
CDR3aa: CASSPRGKDNTEAFF

len: 15
v_gene: TRBV5-1
d_gene: TRBD1
abundance: -
j_gene: TRBJ1-2
CDR3nt: TGCGCCAGCAGCTTGTCGGCAGGGGGGGACTATGGCTACACCTTC
CDR3aa: CASSLSAGGDYGYTF

len: 15
v_gene: TRBV14
d_gene: -
abundance: -
j_gene: TRBJ2-7
CDR3nt: TGTGCCAGCAGCCAAGGTTCATTGCTGTCCTACGAGCAGTACTTC
CDR3aa: CASSQGSLLSYEQYF

len: 14
v_gene: TRBV6-2/TRBV6-3
d_gene: -
abundance: -
j_gene: TRBJ2-7
CDR3nt: TGTGCCAGCAGTTACTCGATCCTAGTACACGAGCAGTACTTC
CDR3aa: CASSYSILVHEQYF

len: 11
v_gene: TRBV20-1
d_gene: -
abundance: -
j_gene: TRBJ2-7
CDR3nt: TGCCTTGTCGGGGTAGGGGGCGAGCAGTACTTC
CDR3aa: CLVGVGGEQYF

len: 14
v_gene: TRBV2
d_gene: -
abundance: -
j_gene: TRBJ2-5
CDR3nt: TGTGCCAGCAGTGAAAAGCTACCCCAAGAGACCCAGTACTTC
CDR3aa: CASSEKLPQETQYF

len: 16
v_gene: TRBV5-1
d_gene: -
abundance: -
j_gene: TRBJ1-1
CDR3nt: TGCGCCAGCAGCAAGGACAGTCTAAGTATGAACACTGAAGCTTTCTTT
CDR3aa: CASSKDSLSMNTEAFF

len: 22
v_gene: TRBV14
d_gene: TRBD2
abundance: -
j_gene: TRBJ2-2
CDR3nt: TGTGCCAGCAGCCAAGATGACCCCCGGGGGTGGGCTCTAGCGGTGAACACCGGGGAGCTGTTTTTT
CDR3aa: CASSQDDPRGWALAVNTGELFF

len: 13
v_gene: TRBV5-8
d_gene: -
abundance: -
j_gene: TRBJ1-1
CDR3nt: TGTGCCAGCAGCTTGAGGATGAACACTGAAGCTTTCTTT
CDR3aa: CASSLRMNTEAFF

len: 14
v_gene: TRBV2
d_gene: TRBD2
abundance: -
j_gene: TRBJ2-3
CDR3nt: TGTGCCAGCAGGACTAGCGGGGTGACAGATACGCAGTATTTT
CDR3aa: CASRTSGVTDTQYF

len: 16
v_gene: TRBV5-1
d_gene: -
abundance: once
j_gene: TRBJ1-6
CDR3nt: TGCGCCAGCAGCTTGGATGGGAGCTCCTATAATTCACCCCTCCACTTT
CDR3aa: CASSLDGSSYNSPLHF

len: 17
v_gene: TRBV3-1/TRBV3-2
d_gene: -
abundance: -
j_gene: TRBJ2-6
CDR3nt: TGTGCCAGCAGCCCGGGACACCTTCTCTCTGGGGCCAACGTCCTGACTTTC
CDR3aa: CASSPGHLLSGANVLTF

len: 14
v_gene: TRBV7-3
d_gene: -
abundance: -
j_gene: TRBJ1-1
CDR3nt: TGTGCCAGCAGCTTAAAAGGAGGGAACACTGAAGCTTTCTTT
CDR3aa: CASSLKGGNTEAFF

len: 15
v_gene: TRBV24-1
d_gene: TRBD1
abundance: -
j_gene: TRBJ1-4
CDR3nt: TGTGCCACCAGTGATTTGCGACAGGGAAGAGAAAAACTGTTTTTT
CDR3aa: CATSDLRQGREKLFF

len: 11
v_gene: TRBV2
d_gene: -
abundance: -
j_gene: TRBJ1-1
CDR3nt: TGTGCCAGCAGTGAGCTCACTGAAGCTTTCTTT
CDR3aa: CASSELTEAFF

len: 14
v_gene: TRBV24-1
d_gene: -
abundance: once
j_gene: TRBJ1-2
CDR3nt: TGTGCCACCAGTGGCTGGACAGAAGACTATGGCTACACCTTC
CDR3aa: CATSGWTEDYGYTF

len: 15
v_gene: TRBV5-1
d_gene: TRBD1
abundance: -
j_gene: TRBJ2-1
CDR3nt: TGCGCCAGCAGCTTAAGGGACAGGGACCTCAATGAGCAGTTCTTC
CDR3aa: CASSLRDRDLNEQFF

len: 14
v_gene: TRBV19
d_gene: -
abundance: -
j_gene: TRBJ2-3
CDR3nt: TGTGCCAGTAGTAAAGGTATTTCTACCGAGACAGCCTATTTT
CDR3aa: CASSKGISTETAYF

len: 15
v_gene: TRBV7-3
d_gene: -
abundance: -
j_gene: TRBJ1-1
CDR3nt: TGTGCCAGCAGACTTAATACAGGAGAGAACACTGAAGCTTTCTTT
CDR3aa: CASRLNTGENTEAFF

len: 15
v_gene: TRBV15
d_gene: -
abundance: -
j_gene: TRBJ1-2
CDR3nt: TGTGCCACCAGCACCGAACCGCAAGACAGGTACGGCTACACCTTC
CDR3aa: CATSTEPQDRYGYTF

len: 12
v_gene: TRBV29-1
d_gene: -
abundance: -
j_gene: TRBJ2-5
CDR3nt: TGCAGCGTTGATAAGTACCAAGAGACCCAGTACTTC
CDR3aa: CSVDKYQETQYF